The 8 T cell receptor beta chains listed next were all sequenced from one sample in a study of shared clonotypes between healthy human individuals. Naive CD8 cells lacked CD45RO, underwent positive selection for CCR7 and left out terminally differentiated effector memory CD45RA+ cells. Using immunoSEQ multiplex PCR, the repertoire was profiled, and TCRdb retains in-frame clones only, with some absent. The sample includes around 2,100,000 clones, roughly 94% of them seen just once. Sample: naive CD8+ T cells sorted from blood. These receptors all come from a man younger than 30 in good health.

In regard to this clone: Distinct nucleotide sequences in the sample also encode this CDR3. The CDR3 DNA follows: TGTGCCAGCTCGCCGAGCTCCTACAATGAGCAGTTCTTC. Translation: CASSPSSYNEQFF. The V and J genes are TRBV18 and TRBJ2-1; the D is unclear. Germline V gene sequence: CDR1 KGHSH, CDR2 LQKENI. The CDR3 is made up of 13 amino acids. Trimming removed 6 bases from V and 0 bases from J, with 6 bases in between.

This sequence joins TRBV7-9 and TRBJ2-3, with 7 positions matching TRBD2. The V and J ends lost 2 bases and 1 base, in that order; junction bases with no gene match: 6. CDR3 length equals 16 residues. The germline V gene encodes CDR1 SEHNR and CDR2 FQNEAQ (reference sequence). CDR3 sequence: CASSLISAGGTDTQYF. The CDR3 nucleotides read TGTGCCAGCAGCTTAATCTCGGCGGGGGGCACAGATACGCAGTATTTT.

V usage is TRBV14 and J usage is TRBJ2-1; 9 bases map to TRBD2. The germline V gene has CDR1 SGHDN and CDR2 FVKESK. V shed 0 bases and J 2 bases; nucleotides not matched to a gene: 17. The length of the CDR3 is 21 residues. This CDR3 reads CASSQEGSRTSADLPYNEQFF. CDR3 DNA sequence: TGTGCCAGCAGCCAAGAAGGTAGTAGGACTAGCGCCGACCTACCCTACAATGAGCAGTTCTTC.

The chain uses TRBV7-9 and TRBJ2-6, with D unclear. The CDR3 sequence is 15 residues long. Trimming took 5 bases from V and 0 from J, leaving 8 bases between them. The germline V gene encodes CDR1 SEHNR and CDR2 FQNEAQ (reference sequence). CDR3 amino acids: CASSPLVSGANVLTF. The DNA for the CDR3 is TGTGCCAGCAGCCCGCTAGTCTCTGGGGCCAACGTCCTGACTTTC.

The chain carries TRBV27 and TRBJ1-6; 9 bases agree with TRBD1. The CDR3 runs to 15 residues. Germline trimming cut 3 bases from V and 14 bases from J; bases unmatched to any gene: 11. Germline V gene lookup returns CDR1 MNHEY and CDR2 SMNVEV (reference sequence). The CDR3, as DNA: TGTGCCAGCAGTTTTACGGGACAGGGCTTTATGTCCCTCCACTTT. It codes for CASSFTGQGFMSLHF.

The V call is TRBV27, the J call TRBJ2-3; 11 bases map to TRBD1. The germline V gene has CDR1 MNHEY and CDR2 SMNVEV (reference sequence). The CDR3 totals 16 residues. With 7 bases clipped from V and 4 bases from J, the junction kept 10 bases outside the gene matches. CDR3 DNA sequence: TGTGCCAGCACCCTCATGGGGACAGGGGGAGCAGATACGCAGTATTTT. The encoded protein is CASTLMGTGGADTQYF.

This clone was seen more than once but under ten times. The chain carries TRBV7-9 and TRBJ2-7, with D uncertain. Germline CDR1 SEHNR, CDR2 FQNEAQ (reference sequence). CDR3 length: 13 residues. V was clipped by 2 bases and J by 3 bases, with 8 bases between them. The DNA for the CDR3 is TGTGCCAGCAGCTTACTCGGTCACTACGAGCAGTACTTC. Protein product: CASSLLGHYEQYF.

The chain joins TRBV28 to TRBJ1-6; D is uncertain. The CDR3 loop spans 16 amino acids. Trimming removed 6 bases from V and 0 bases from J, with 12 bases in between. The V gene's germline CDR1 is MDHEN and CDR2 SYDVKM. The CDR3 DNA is TGTGCCAGCAGCCGCCCGGTACACTCCTATAATTCACCCCTCCACTTT. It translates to CASSRPVHSYNSPLHF.